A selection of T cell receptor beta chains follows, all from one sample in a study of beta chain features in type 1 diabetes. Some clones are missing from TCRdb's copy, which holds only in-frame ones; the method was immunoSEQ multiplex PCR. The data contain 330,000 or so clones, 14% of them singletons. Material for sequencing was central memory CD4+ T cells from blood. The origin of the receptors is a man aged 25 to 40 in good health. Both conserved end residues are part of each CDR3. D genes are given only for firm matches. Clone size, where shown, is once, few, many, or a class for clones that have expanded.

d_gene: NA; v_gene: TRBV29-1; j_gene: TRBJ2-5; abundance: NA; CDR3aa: CSVVGEGLGTQYF; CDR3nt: TGCAGCGTTGTCGGCGAGGGGCTCGGGACCCAGTACTTC
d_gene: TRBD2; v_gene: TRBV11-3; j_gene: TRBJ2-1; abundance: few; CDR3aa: CASSVIAGGADEQFF; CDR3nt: TGTGCCAGCAGCGTTATAGCGGGAGGAGCCGATGAGCAGTTCTTC
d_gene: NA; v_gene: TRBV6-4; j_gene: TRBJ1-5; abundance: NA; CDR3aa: CASSGASPLAQHF; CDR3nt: TGTGCCAGCAGTGGGGCATCGCCATTGGCCCAGCATTTT
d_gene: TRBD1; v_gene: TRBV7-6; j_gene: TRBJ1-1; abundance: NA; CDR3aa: CASSRSGGANTEAFF; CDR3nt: TGTGCCAGCAGCAGATCAGGGGGCGCGAACACTGAAGCTTTCTTT
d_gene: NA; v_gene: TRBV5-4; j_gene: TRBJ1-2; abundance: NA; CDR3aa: CASSKEQGRANYGYTF; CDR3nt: TGTGCCAGCAGCAAGGAACAGGGTAGGGCTAACTATGGCTACACCTTC
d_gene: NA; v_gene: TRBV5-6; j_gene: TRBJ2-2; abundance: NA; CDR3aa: CASSLFQHNTGELFF; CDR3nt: TGTGCCAGCAGCTTATTCCAGCACAACACCGGGGAGCTGTTTTTT
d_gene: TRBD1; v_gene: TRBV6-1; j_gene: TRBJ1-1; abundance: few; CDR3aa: CASRHRGLYTEAFF; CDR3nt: TGTGCCAGCAGACACAGGGGGTTGTACACTGAAGCTTTCTTT
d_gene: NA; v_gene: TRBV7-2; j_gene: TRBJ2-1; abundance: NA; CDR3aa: CASSQGGQVNNEQFF; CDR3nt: TGTGCCAGCAGCCAGGGAGGACAGGTGAACAATGAGCAGTTCTTC
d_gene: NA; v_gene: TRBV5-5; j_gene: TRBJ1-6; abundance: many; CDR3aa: CASSLDSPLHF; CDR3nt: TGTGCCAGCAGCTTGGATTCACCCCTCCACTTT
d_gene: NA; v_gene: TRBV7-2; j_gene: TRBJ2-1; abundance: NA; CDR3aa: CASSLDSGAGYDEQFF; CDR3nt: TGTGCCAGCAGCTTAGACTCGGGGGCCGGATACGATGAGCAGTTCTTC
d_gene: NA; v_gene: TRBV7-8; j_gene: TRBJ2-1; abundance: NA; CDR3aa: CASSQVGLPYNEQFF; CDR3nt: TGTGCCAGCAGCCAAGTAGGACTCCCCTACAATGAGCAGTTCTTC
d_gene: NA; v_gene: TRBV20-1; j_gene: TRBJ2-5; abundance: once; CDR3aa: CSARGGGTQYF; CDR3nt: TGCAGTGCTAGAGGAGGAGGGACCCAGTACTTC
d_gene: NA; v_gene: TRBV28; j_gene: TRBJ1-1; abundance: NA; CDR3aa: CASSPTPPGVTEAFF; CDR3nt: TGTGCCAGCAGTCCTACACCCCCAGGGGTTACTGAAGCTTTCTTT
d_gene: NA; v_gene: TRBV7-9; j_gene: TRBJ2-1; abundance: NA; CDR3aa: CASSHTPNEQFF; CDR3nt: TGTGCCAGCAGCCACACACCCAATGAGCAGTTCTTC
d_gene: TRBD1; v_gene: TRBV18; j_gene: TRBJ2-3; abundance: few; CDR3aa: CASSPQTGTGRLGTDTQYF; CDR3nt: TGTGCCAGCTCACCACAGACCGGGACAGGCCGACTAGGCACAGATACGCAGTATTTT
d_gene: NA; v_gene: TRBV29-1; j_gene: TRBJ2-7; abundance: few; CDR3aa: CSVTAQRNYEQYF; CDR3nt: TGCAGCGTTACGGCACAACGGAACTACGAGCAGTACTTC
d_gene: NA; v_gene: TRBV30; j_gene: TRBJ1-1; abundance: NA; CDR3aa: CAWRGDSPNTEAFF; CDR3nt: TGTGCCTGGAGAGGAGACAGTCCGAACACTGAAGCTTTCTTT
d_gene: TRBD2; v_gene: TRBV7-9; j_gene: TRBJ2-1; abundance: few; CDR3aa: CASSLAGTRQVNEQFF; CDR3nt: TGTGCCAGCAGCTTAGCCGGGACTAGGCAAGTCAATGAGCAGTTCTTC
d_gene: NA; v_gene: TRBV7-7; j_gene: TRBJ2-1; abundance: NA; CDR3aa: CASSLLAEGVNEQFF; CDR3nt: TGTGCCAGCAGCTTGCTAGCGGAGGGGGTCAATGAGCAGTTCTTC
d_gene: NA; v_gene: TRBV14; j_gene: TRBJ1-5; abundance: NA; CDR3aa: CASSQGGRDQPQHF; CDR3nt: TGTGCCAGCAGCCAAGGGGGTAGGGATCAGCCCCAGCATTTT
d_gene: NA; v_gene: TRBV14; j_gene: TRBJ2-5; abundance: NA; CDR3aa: CASSRWETQYF; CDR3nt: TGTGCCAGCAGCCGCTGGGAGACCCAGTACTTC
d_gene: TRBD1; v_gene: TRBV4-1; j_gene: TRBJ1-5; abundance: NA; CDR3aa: CASSLGQQQNQPQHF; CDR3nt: TGCGCCAGCAGCTTGGGACAGCAACAAAATCAGCCCCAGCATTTT
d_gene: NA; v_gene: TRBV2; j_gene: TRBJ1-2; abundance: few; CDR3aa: CASTFEGNYGYTF; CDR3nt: TGTGCCAGCACCTTCGAGGGGAACTATGGCTACACCTTC
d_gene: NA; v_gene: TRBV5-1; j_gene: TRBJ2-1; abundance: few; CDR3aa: CASSPGGQGAYNEQFF; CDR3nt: TGCGCCAGCAGCCCCGGGGGGCAGGGGGCCTACAATGAGCAGTTCTTC
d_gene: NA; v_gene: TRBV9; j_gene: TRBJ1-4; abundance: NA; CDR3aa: CASSVAGSSNEKLFF; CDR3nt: TGTGCCAGCAGCGTAGCCGGGAGCTCGAATGAAAAACTGTTTTTT
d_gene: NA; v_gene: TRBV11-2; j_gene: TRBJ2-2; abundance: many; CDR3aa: CASSLANTGELFF; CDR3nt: TGTGCCAGCAGCTTAGCTAACACCGGGGAGCTGTTTTTT
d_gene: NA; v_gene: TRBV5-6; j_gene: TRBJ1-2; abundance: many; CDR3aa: CASSQAQRQDYGYTF; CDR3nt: TGTGCCAGCAGCCAGGCCCAAAGACAGGACTATGGCTACACCTTC
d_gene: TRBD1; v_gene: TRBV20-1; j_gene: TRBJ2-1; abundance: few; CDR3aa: CSPGQGGEQFF; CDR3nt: TGCAGCCCGGGACAGGGAGGTGAGCAGTTCTTC
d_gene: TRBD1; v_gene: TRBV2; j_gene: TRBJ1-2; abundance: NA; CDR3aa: CASSPTSGTGVGYTF; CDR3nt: TGTGCCAGCAGCCCTACCTCCGGGACAGGGGTCGGCTACACCTTC
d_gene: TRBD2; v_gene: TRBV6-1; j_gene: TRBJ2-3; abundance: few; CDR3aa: CASSAAGGLTDTQYF; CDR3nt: TGTGCCAGCAGTGCGGCGGGGGGACTCACAGATACGCAGTATTTT
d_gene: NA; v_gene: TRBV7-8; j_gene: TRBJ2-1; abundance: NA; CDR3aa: CASSLVPGNEQFF; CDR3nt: TGTGCCAGCAGCTTAGTTCCGGGGAATGAGCAGTTCTTC
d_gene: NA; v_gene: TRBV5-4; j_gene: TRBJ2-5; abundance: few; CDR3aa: CASSLTPTGQETQYF; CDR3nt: TGTGCCAGCAGCTTAACCCCTACGGGCCAAGAGACCCAGTACTTC
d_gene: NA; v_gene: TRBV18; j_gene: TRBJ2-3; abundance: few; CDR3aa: CASTFTDTQYF; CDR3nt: TGTGCCAGCACCTTTACAGATACGCAGTATTTT
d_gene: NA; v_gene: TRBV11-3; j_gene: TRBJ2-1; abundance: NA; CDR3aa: CASSPGLSYNEQFF; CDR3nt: TGTGCCAGCAGCCCGGGACTCTCCTACAATGAGCAGTTCTTC
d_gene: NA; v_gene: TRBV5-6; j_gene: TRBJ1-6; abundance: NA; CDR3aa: CASSSFRTVINSPLHF; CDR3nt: TGTGCCAGCAGCTCGTTCCGGACGGTAATAAATTCACCCCTCCACTTT
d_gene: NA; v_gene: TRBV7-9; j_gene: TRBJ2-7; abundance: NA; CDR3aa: CASSSLDIYEQYF; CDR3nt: TGTGCCAGCAGCTCGTTGGACATCTACGAGCAGTACTTC
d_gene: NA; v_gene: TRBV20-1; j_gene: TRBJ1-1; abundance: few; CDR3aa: CSARGGTLHF; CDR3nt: TGCAGTGCTAGAGGCGGAACCTTACACTTT